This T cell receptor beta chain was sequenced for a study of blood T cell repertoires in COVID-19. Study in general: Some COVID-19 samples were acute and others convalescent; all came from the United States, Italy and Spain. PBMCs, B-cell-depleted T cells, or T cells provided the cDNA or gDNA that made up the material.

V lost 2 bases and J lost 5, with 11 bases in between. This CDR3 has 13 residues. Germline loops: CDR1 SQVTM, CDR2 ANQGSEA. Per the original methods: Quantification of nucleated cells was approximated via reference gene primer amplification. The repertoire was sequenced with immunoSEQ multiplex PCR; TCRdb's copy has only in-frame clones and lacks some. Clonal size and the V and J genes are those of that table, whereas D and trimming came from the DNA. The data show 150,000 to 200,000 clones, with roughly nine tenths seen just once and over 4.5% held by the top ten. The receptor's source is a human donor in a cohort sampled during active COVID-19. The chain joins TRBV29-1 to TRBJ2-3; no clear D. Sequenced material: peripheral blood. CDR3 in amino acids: CSVERGGRDTQYF. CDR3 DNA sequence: TGCAGCGTTGAACGAGGTGGTAGAGATACGCAGTATTTT.